The source of this TCR beta chain is a study of Tregs in tolerant kidney transplant recipients (dated 2019 in TCRdb). A note on the overall study: The transplants used related donors with nonmyeloablative bone marrow transplantation, and mixed chimerism in the human trials was transient. TCRbeta sequencing was used in the study to identify donor-specific regulatory T cells before combined kidney and bone marrow transplantation, and the identified cells were then tracked after transplant. What the authors observed across the whole study: For some patients the PCR primers changed over time, which made it impossible to compare the samples from those patients at the nucleotide level. Biological reproducibility was not directly assessed, although technical replication error appeared to be minimal. The most biologically relevant and donor-specific TCRbeta repertoire appeared to be identified by expanding Tregs with activated donor B cells. In tolerant patients, the expansion of donor-specific Tregs was greater than global Treg expansion, suggesting that the expansion was antigen-driven rather than nonspecific. Because only a small number of patients were included, the study had limitations, and the results will need to be validated in larger populations as well as under other immunosuppression protocols.

The time point label on this specimen signifies: blood sample drawn before combined kidney and bone marrow transplant. Unstimulated Tregs (CD4+CD25+CD127-), CD4+ non-Tregs (CD4+CD25-), CD4 and CD8 cells were FACS-sorted from thawed PBMCs. Patients were several combined kidney and bone marrow transplant recipients from the ITN036ST trial, and only these trial subjects had samples available. Healthy control blood was processed by Ficoll density gradient to PBMCs and cryopreserved; patient PBMCs were collected before and after transplant. Genomic DNA was extracted from sorted cells with the QIAGEN DNeasy Blood and Tissue Kit for TCRbeta CDR3 sequencing. High-throughput TCRbeta CDR3 sequencing, which included PCR amplification with bias correction and internal controls, was done commercially through immunoSEQ. As for how the authors treated the data: Unique productive TCRbeta sequences were defined by CDR3 nucleotide sequence where primers matched, and otherwise by CDR3 amino acid sequence together with Vbeta and Jbeta genes. As a correction for sorting error, sequences shared between sorted populations at a frequency ratio of 2:1 or less were discarded, and the remaining shared sequences were assigned to the higher population. A sequence counted as donor-reactive if, in CFSE-low cells, the sequence had a frequency of at least 0.01% and was expanded at least 5-fold compared with unstimulated cells. Jensen-Shannon divergence calculated on the top 100 TCRbeta sequences ranked by frequency was used to measure repertoire divergence. When a sample had multiple sequencing runs, each run was corrected for sorting error separately and the runs were then pooled. TCRdb took over this immuneACCESS table, retaining in-frame rearrangements with V and J assigned. Such tables are incomplete; in checked studies, under half of the missing clones stem from an unresolved V gene, and the remainder is unexplained. V and J calls and clone size are those listed in that table; D and trimming were worked out from the DNA. The sample profile shows approximately 99,000 clones; around 87% of them were found once. The top ten hold nearly 0.35% of the sample.

A note on this clone: The antigen it binds to is not known. Base qualities are not provided; no much larger clone lies one nucleotide away.

Sequenced here: CD4+ T cells from blood, sampled before the transplant. This receptor was identified in a human donor who received a combined kidney and bone marrow transplant.

The CDR3 amino acid sequence is: CAIGPRAQYGYTF. At the DNA level, the sequence is TGTGCCATCGGACCCAGGGCCCAATATGGCTACACCTTC. The chain is assembled from TRBV10-3 and TRBJ1-2; D gene: possibly TRBD1, on 5 matching bases. The CDR3 spans 13 residues, from the cysteine through the phenylalanine. Left in the record is the CDR3 DNA by itself, 39 bases read in frame from the first base. In the germline V gene, CDR1 corresponds to ENHRY and CDR2 to SYGVKD. V drops 8 bases and J drops 5 bases, leaving 15 bases in between.